This T cell receptor (beta chain) originates from a study of Ad26.COV2.S vaccination and SARS-CoV-2 variants. Whole-study context: The donor participated in the COV1001 trial, in its Ad26.COV2.S arm.

Described treatment: around 19 received Ad26.COV2.S at low or high dose, single or two shots; roughly five received placebo; per-sample allocation not given. On day 63 after the first injection, vaccine and placebo recipients gave samples. This clone was detected once. Produced via immunoSEQ multiplex PCR; TCRdb's table is partial and in-frame only. In the table there are 290,000 or so clones, more than 70% of which are singletons. Germline loops: CDR1 SGHRS, CDR2 YFSETQ. The CDR3 spans 16 residues. V lost 5 bases to trimming and J lost 0 bases; unmatched junction nucleotides: 9. The specimen comprised peripheral blood, sampled in a trial of Ad26.COV2.S vaccine versus placebo. The genes are TRBV5-1 and TRBJ1-1, with 8 nucleotides matching TRBD1. This receptor was identified in a person between 18 and 59 years old who received the Ad26.COV2.S COVID-19 vaccine or a placebo. The CDR3 here is CASRSTGAGLNTEAFF. The CDR3, as DNA: TGCGCCAGCAGGTCGACAGGGGCTGGTCTGAACACTGAAGCTTTCTTT.